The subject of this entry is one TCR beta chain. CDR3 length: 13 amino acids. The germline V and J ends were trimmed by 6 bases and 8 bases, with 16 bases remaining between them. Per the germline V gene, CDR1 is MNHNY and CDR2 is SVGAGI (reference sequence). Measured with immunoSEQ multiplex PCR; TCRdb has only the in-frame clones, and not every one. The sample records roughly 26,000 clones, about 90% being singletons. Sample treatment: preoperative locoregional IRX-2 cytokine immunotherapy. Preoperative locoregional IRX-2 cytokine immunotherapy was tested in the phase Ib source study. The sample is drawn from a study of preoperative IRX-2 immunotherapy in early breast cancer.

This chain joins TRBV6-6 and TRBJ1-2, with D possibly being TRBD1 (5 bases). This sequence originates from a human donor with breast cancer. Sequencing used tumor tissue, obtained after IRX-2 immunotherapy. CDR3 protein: CASRDTGVGGYTF. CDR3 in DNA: TGTGCCAGCAGAGATACAGGTGTGGGCGGCTACACCTTC.